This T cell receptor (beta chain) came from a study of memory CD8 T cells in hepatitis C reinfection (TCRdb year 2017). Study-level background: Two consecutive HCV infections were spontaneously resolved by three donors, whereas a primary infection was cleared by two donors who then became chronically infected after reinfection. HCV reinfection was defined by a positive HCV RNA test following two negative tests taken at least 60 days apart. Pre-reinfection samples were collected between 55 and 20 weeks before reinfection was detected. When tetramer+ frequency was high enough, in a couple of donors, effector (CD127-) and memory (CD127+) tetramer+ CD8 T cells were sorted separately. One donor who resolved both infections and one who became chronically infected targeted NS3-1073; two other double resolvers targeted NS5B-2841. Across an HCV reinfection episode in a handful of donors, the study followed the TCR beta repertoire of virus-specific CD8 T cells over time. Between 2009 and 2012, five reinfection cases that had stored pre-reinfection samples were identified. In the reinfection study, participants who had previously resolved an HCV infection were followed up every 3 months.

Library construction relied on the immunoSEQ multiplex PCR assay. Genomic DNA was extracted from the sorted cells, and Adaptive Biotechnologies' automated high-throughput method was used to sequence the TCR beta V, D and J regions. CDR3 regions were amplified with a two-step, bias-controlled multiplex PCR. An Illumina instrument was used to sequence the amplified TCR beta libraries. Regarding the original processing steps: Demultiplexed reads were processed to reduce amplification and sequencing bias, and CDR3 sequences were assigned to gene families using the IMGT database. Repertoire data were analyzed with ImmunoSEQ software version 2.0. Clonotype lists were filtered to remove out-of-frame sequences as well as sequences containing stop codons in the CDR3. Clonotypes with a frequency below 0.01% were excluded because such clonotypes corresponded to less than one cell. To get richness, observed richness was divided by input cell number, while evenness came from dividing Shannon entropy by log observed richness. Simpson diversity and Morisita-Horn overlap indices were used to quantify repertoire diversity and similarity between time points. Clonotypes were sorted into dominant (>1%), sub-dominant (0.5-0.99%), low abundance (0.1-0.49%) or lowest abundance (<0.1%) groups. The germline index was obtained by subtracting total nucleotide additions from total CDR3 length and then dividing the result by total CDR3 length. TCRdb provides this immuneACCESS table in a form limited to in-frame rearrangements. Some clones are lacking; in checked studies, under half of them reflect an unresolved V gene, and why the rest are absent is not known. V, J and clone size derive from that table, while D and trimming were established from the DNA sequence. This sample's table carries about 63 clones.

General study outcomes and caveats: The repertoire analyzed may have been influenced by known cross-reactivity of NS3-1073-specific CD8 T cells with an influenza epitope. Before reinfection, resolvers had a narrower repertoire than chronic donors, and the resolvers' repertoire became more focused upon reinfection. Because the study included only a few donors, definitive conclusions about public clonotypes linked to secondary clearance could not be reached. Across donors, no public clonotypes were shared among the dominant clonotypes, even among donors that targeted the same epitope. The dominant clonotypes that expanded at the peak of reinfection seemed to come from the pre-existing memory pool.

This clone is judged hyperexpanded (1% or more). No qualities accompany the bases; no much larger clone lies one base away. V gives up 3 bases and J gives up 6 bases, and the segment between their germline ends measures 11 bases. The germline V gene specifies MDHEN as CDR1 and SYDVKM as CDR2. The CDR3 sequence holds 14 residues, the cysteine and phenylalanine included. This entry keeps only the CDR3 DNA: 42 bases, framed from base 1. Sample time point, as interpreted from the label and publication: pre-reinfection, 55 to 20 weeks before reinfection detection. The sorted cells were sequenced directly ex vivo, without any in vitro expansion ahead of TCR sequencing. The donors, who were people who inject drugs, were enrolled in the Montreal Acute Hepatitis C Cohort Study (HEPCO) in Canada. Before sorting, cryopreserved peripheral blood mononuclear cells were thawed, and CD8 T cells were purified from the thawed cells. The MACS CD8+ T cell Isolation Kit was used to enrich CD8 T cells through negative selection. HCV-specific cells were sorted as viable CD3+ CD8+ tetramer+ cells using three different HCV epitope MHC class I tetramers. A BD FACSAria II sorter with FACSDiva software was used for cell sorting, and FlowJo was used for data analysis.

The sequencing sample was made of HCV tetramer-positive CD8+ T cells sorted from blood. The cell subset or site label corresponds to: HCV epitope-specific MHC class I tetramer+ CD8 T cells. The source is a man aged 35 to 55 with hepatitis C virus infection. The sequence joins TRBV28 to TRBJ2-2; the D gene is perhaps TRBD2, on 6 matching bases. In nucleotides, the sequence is TGTGCCAGCAGTTTGGAGGGATCGGCCGGGGAGCTGTTTTTT. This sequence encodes CASSLEGSAGELFF.